Described below is a single TCR beta chain sequence and its context. The data originate from a study of cytomegalovirus exposure and HLA in healthy donors. The study ran its PCR with 60 Vbeta and 13 Jbeta primers. Measured with immunoSEQ multiplex PCR; TCRdb has only the in-frame clones, and not every one. Of 150,000 to 200,000 clones listed, roughly 73% were seen once; the top ten hold approximately 1.8%. Participants comprised healthy donors of bone marrow. The junction had 8 bases not matched to a gene; V was cut back by 6 bases and J by 5 bases. Germline V gene sequence: CDR1 MNHNY, CDR2 SVGAGI (reference sequence). The CDR3 spans 15 residues.

The TCR comes from a young woman in good health and CMV-seronegative. The chain recombines TRBV6-6 with TRBJ2-5; TRBD1 matches 11 bases. The sequenced sample was PBMCs. The CDR3 region is CASSTGQGAWETQYF. DNA for the CDR3: TGTGCCAGCAGCACAGGACAGGGGGCTTGGGAGACCCAGTACTTC.